This entry describes one T cell receptor beta chain. No antigen is known for it. CDR1 is MNHNS, CDR2 SASEGT, per germline. With 8 bases clipped from V and 4 bases from J, the junction kept 8 bases outside the gene matches. This CDR3 spans 13 amino acids. With no exceptions, donors were healthy Caucasians. Addition of a universal primer site occurred through template switching, and cDNA carried unique molecular identifiers. MiXCR was run by TCRdb on the 5' RACE reads, yielding one entry per CDR3 protein. This sample yields about 550,000 distinct CDR3 sequences, of which more than 20% are seen a single time; 0.48% belongs to the top ten. This sample is drawn from a study of identical twins. General study findings and limits: The study found excess low generation probability among twin-shared out-of-frame alpha sequences.

The data also belong to a second study, concerning yellow fever vaccine responses in identical twins. According to that study: Twins reportedly mounted vaccine T cell responses that seemed partly convergent, partly personalized.

The chain employs TRBV6-1 and TRBJ2-7; 7 nucleotides agree with TRBD2. The receptor was derived from a woman younger than 30 in good health. The sequenced sample was CD4+ T cells sorted from blood. In DNA, the CDR3 is TGTGCCAGCGGGCGCGGGAGTAAATACGAGCAGTACTTC. Amino acids: CASGRGSKYEQYF.